These 27 T cell receptor beta chains were all obtained from the same sample, sequenced in a study of early T cells in non-severe SARS-CoV-2 infection. TCRdb reprocessed the 5' RACE reads via MiXCR and lists one record per CDR3 protein. The repertoire has some 58,000 distinct CDR3 sequences, 13% of them found once; the top ten carry about 4.2%. Sequenced: whole blood. The receptors were sampled from an adult who was a healthcare worker with PCR-confirmed SARS-CoV-2 infection or an uninfected control (not recorded which).

This clonotype appeared a few times. The chain employs TRBV20-1 and TRBJ1-2, with 7 bases that match TRBD1. The germline V gene has CDR1 DFQATT and CDR2 SNEGSKA (reference sequence). The J segment lost 7 bases and the V segment lost 0 bases, leaving 11 bases of the junction unmatched. This CDR3 comprises 15 residues. The CDR3 loop reads CSARDLIDRAAGYTF. DNA of the CDR3: TGCAGTGCTAGAGATCTTATCGACAGGGCGGCTGGCTACACCTTC.

The sample holds many counts of this clonotype. J is TRBJ1-1 and V is TRBV29-1; D is possibly TRBD1 (5 bases). Germline values: CDR1 SQVTM, CDR2 ANQGSEA. Trimming cost V 6 bases and J 1 base, with 12 bases left between them. The CDR3 sequence is 13 residues long. The CDR3 DNA reads as TGCAGCGTGCGGAGCAGGGAGAACACTGAAGCTTTCTTT. It encodes CSVRSRENTEAFF.

This clonotype occurred a few times. The rearrangement uses TRBV2 and TRBJ1-3, with D maybe TRBD1 (6 bases). V was shortened by 8 bases and J by 4 bases, with 18 bases between the two germline ends. CDR1 SNHLY and CDR2 FYNNEI come from the germline V gene. The CDR3 is 15 amino acids. The CDR3 spells CASDVGGTGGNTIYF. CDR3 sequence (DNA): TGTGCCAGCGACGTGGGTGGCACAGGGGGAAACACCATATATTTT.

The genes are TRBV29-1 and TRBJ2-5; a possible D gene is TRBD2 (6 bases). CDR3 length: 15 amino acids. The V and J ends lost 3 bases and 4 bases respectively, with 18 bases between them. In germline, CDR1 is SQVTM, CDR2 ANQGSEA. In DNA form, the CDR3 reads TGCAGCGTTGACTTCGCGGGGAAGGGCGGAGAGACCCAGTACTTC. Encoded protein: CSVDFAGKGGETQYF.

This clonotype was detected many times. The V and J genes are TRBV6-5 and TRBJ1-1; D gene ambiguous. The CDR3 is 13 amino acids. V lost 2 bases and J 12 bases, leaving 16 bases between the germline ends. From germline, CDR1 is MNHEY and CDR2 SVGAGI. CDR3 residues: CASSYASGGPSFF. CDR3 coding DNA: TGTGCCAGCAGTTACGCGAGTGGCGGGCCATCTTTCTTT.

This chain links TRBV5-1 with TRBJ2-7, with 8 nucleotides matching TRBD1. The V gene end was trimmed by 4 bases and the J gene end by 7 bases; junction bases not matched to a gene: 7. The germline V gene encodes CDR1 SGHRS and CDR2 YFSETQ. CDR3 size: 13 residues. CDR3 region: CASSPTGVREQYF. In DNA, the CDR3 is TGCGCCAGCAGCCCGACAGGGGTCAGGGAGCAGTACTTC.

The rearrangement links TRBV4-2 to TRBJ2-7; D may be TRBD2 (6 bases). Trimming cost V 4 bases and J 9 bases, with 28 bases left between them. Germline V gene data show CDR1 as LGHNA and CDR2 as YNFKEQ. This CDR3 has 17 residues. The CDR3: CASSPALAGTPIEGQYF. In nucleotides, the CDR3 is TGTGCCAGCAGCCCCGCCTTGGCCGGGACTCCCATCGAAGGGCAGTACTTC.

The chain joins TRBV29-1 to TRBJ2-5, with D hard to call. The CDR3 loop spans 11 amino acids. V was pared by 5 bases and J by 0 bases, with 4 bases between. The germline V gene encodes CDR1 SQVTM and CDR2 ANQGSEA. The DNA for the CDR3 is TGCAGCGTTCTGTACCAAGAGACCCAGTACTTC. It encodes CSVLYQETQYF.

This clonotype was found many times. The gene calls are TRBV6-2 or TRBV6-3 and TRBJ1-1; D unclear. Germline V gives CDR1 MNHEY, CDR2 SVGEGT. CDR3 length equals 14 residues. Trimming left V 2 bases short and J 1 base short, with 8 bases between. The CDR3 nucleotides are TGTGCCAGCAGTTACATGCGTGGGAACACTGAAGCTTTCTTT. Translation: CASSYMRGNTEAFF.

The chain couples TRBV20-1 to TRBJ1-3, with D maybe TRBD1 (5 bases). This CDR3 is built from 12 residues. Per the germline V gene, CDR1 is DFQATT and CDR2 is SNEGSKA (reference sequence). Trimming stripped 6 bases from V and 1 base from J, with 7 bases between. CDR3 amino acids: CSARQSGNTIYF. CDR3 in DNA: TGCAGTGCACGACAGTCTGGAAACACCATATATTTT.

The V gene is TRBV11-2, the J gene TRBJ2-7, with a tentative D call TRBD2 (5 bases). The CDR3 spans 13 residues. Germline V CDR1 and CDR2: SGHAT, FQNNGV. With 1 base removed from V and 3 bases from J, the gap between germline ends came to 7 bases. CDR3 residues: CASSLGAGYEQYF. CDR3 nucleotides: TGTGCCAGCAGCTTAGGGGCGGGCTACGAGCAGTACTTC.

This clonotype was observed many times. This sequence joins TRBV2 and TRBJ1-1, with TRBD1 as a possible D gene (6 bases). With 6 bases removed from V and 3 bases from J, the gap between germline ends came to 14 bases. The CDR3 loop spans 14 amino acids. The germline V gene has CDR1 SNHLY and CDR2 FYNNEI. CDR3 nucleotides: TGTGCCAGCAGGAGCCCAGGGGTAGACACTGAAGCTTTCTTT. Translation gives CASRSPGVDTEAFF.

Turning to this clonotype: At one boundary the junction diverges from the germline segment, which might be a read error. V is TRBV11-2 and J is TRBJ2-7; D unresolved. The V gene's germline CDR1 is SGHAT and CDR2 FQNNGV. This CDR3 has 12 amino acids. The CDR3 nucleotides read TGTGTCAGCAGCTTAGGAAACCACGAGCAGTACTTC. Amino acid sequence: CVSSLGNHEQYF.

This clonotype was seen only a few times. The gene calls are TRBV5-5 and TRBJ1-4; tentative D call: TRBD1 (5 bases). Trimming pared 0 bases from V and 8 bases from J, leaving 8 bases between. There are 13 residues in the CDR3. The germline CDR1 and CDR2 sequences are SGHKS and YYEKEE (reference sequence). CDR3 nucleotides: TGTGCCAGCAGCTTGGTGGGGCCGGAAAAACTGTTTTTT. Translated: CASSLVGPEKLFF.

This clonotype was observed at least ten times. This sequence joins TRBV28 and TRBJ2-7; 9 bases agree with TRBD1. V was pared by 6 bases and J by 4 bases, with 7 bases of the junction left unmatched. The V gene's germline CDR1 is MDHEN and CDR2 SYDVKM. The CDR3 is 14 amino acids. CDR3 nucleotides: TGTGCCAGCAGCGCCGGGGGACAGGGTTACGAGCAGTACTTC. Translation gives CASSAGGQGYEQYF.

The table lists this clonotype with a count of one. This chain links TRBV29-1 with TRBJ2-3, with D hard to call. The CDR3 is 11 residues long. Germline CDR1 SQVTM, CDR2 ANQGSEA. The V gene lost 6 bases and the J gene lost 4 bases, with 8 bases spanning the gap. CDR3 protein: CSVQQSDTQYF. The CDR3 region has the DNA TGCAGCGTCCAACAATCAGATACGCAGTATTTT.

The chain employs TRBV27 and TRBJ2-6, with 8 bases that match TRBD1. Losses at the gene ends were 5 bases for V and 4 bases for J; bases not matched to a gene: 7. The CDR3 loop spans 16 amino acids. From germline, CDR1 is MNHEY and CDR2 SMNVEV (reference sequence). The CDR3 DNA is TGTGCCAGCAGTCCGATCGGACAGGGAGGGGCCAACGTCCTGACTTTC. Its protein is CASSPIGQGGANVLTF.

This clonotype turned up a few times. V and J are TRBV12-3 or TRBV12-4 and TRBJ1-2; no clear D gene. The V end was cut by 2 bases, the J end by 4 bases, with 5 bases between. The CDR3 has 12 amino acids. The DNA for the CDR3 is TGTGCCAGCAGTTTAACGGGCTATGGCTACACCTTC. Translation gives CASSLTGYGYTF.

The rearrangement uses TRBV9 and TRBJ2-3, with unresolved D. The V end was cut by 0 bases, the J end by 5 bases, with 7 bases between. This CDR3 spans 13 amino acids. Looked up from germline, CDR1 is SGDLS and CDR2 is YYNGEE. The CDR3 DNA reads TGTGCCAGCAGCGTAGGCCAAGTAGATACGCAGTATTTT. This encodes CASSVGQVDTQYF. Full variable domain (outside the CDR3, taken from reference TRBV9 and TRBJ2-3): DSGVTQTPKHLITATGQRVTLRCSPRSGDLSVYWYQQSLDQGLQFLIQYYNGEERAKGNILERFSAQQFPDLHSELNLSSLELGDSALYFCASSVGQVDTQYFGPGTRLTVL.

This clonotype was detected a few times. This rearrangement joins TRBV5-1 to TRBJ2-1; D call uncertain. This CDR3 comprises 15 residues. V was shortened by 0 bases and J by 2 bases, with 9 bases between the two germline ends. Looked up from germline, CDR1 is SGHRS and CDR2 is YFSETQ. In nucleotides, the CDR3 is TGCGCCAGCAGCTTGGGGGAAGGGACCTACAATGAGCAGTTCTTC. Amino acid sequence: CASSLGEGTYNEQFF.

The V and J genes are TRBV7-6 and TRBJ2-1; D gene unclear. Looked up from germline, CDR1 is SGHVS and CDR2 is FNYEAQ. The CDR3 loop spans 14 amino acids. V lost 5 bases and J 5 bases, leaving 13 bases between the germline ends. The CDR3 DNA sequence: TGTGCCAGCAGCCCGACTTTAAGGGACAATGAGCAGTTCTTC. Translation: CASSPTLRDNEQFF.

V and J are TRBV6-5 and TRBJ2-3; 9 bases are shared with TRBD2. The ends lost 7 bases at V and 9 bases at J; junction bases unmatched: 11. Per the germline V gene, CDR1 is MNHEY and CDR2 is SVGAGI. The CDR3 spans 14 residues. The CDR3 sequence: CASKQAGGQGTQYF. The CDR3 DNA reads TGTGCCAGCAAGCAAGCGGGGGGTCAGGGGACGCAGTATTTT.

CDR3 amino acids: CASSLSRGHEQYF. CDR3 bases: TGCGCCAGCAGCTTGTCTAGGGGCCACGAGCAGTACTTC. The rearrangement uses TRBV5-1 and TRBJ2-7; D may be TRBD1 (5 bases). The V end was cut by 1 base, the J end by 5 bases, with 10 bases between. This CDR3 region has 13 residues. Germline V gene lookup returns CDR1 SGHRS and CDR2 YFSETQ.

This clonotype was recorded at least ten times. The chain carries TRBV29-1 and TRBJ1-2, with 7 bases aligning to TRBD1. In germline, CDR1 is SQVTM, CDR2 ANQGSEA. J lost 7 bases, V lost 7 bases, and 6 bases had no gene match. CDR3 size: 11 residues. CDR3: CSAKQGSGYTF. DNA of the CDR3: TGCAGCGCAAAACAGGGGAGTGGCTACACCTTC.

This clonotype appeared many times. The gene calls are TRBV5-5 and TRBJ2-1; no clear D. Between the trimmed V and J ends, which lost 1 base and 0 bases, there was a span of 5 bases. Germline assignment: CDR1 SGHKS and CDR2 YYEKEE (reference sequence). The CDR3 has 14 residues. Here the CDR3 reads CASSLQSSYNEQFF. CDR3 coding DNA: TGTGCCAGCAGCTTGCAGAGCTCCTACAATGAGCAGTTCTTC.

This sequence joins TRBV19 and TRBJ2-6; 9 positions agree with TRBD2. The V and J ends lost 3 bases and 2 bases, in that order; junction bases with no gene match: 8. This CDR3 contains 18 residues. The V gene's germline CDR1 is LNHDA and CDR2 SQIVND (reference sequence). The CDR3 region has the DNA TGTGCCAGTAGTATTTCGAGGCTAGCGGGGACTGGGGCCAACGTCCTGACTTTC. Amino acids: CASSISRLAGTGANVLTF.

This clonotype was picked up a small number of times. This chain connects TRBV20-1 to TRBJ2-6; the match to TRBD1 covers 8 bases. The CDR3 is 17 residues long. Trimming cost V 6 bases and J 2 bases; bases outside gene matches: 12. Germline-derived CDR1 and CDR2 are DFQATT and SNEGSKA (reference sequence). The DNA of the CDR3 is TGCAGTGCCGGGCAGGGCAGGGGGCTGGCTGGGGCCAACGTCCTGACTTTC. Translated, it gives CSAGQGRGLAGANVLTF.